This T cell receptor beta chain is from a study of cytomegalovirus exposure and HLA in healthy donors (dated by TCRdb to about 2017). With regard to the full study: An earlier analysis of about 530 of the donors reported about 260 Gb of sequence data and 95 million to 120 million unique TCR beta sequences obtained from 150 million to 200 million T cells. An early release that covered some 630 HLA-typed donors contained about 300 gigabases of sequencing data and 75 million to 100 million unique TCR sequences. The genetic ancestry cluster associated with self-reported Caucasian donors included around four fifths of the roughly 380 genotyped donors. The study was designed to test whether signatures of past pathogen exposure could be identified by cataloging public T cell receptors. The study used immunosequencing to profile the T cell repertoires of approximately 640 subjects and linked those repertoires to cytomegalovirus serostatus. In addition to the first cohort of around 670 subjects, a separate validation cohort of 130 or so different subjects was used. To predict cytomegalovirus infection status, the study combined high-throughput TCR immunosequencing, statistical association of individual TCRs with disease status, and machine learning. A later analysis re-examined previously published TCR beta repertoires from about 700 donors and added high-resolution HLA genotyping to investigate patterns of TCR occurrence. Rather than drawing on any new phenotypic data, the later analysis identified candidate immune exposures from TCR beta sequences and the way those sequences occurred across donors. To decide whether each TCR beta V gene segment behaved as functional or pseudogenic, an earlier analysis of approximately 620 of the donors relied on high-throughput TCR beta sequencing. Alongside the repertoire data, information on donor age, sex, ethnicity and CMV serostatus was compiled. A later genetic analysis used genome-wide SNP genotypes for about 65% of the roughly 670 donors, treating that subset as a discovery cohort. All discovery cohort repertoires had been generated using a single sequencing platform. HLA typing included class I and class II loci at four-digit resolution. The number of donors typed differed by locus, with 629-630 for A, B, C, DRB1 and DQB1, 522 for DQA1, 600 to 610 for DPA1, and some 450 for DPB1. Several DR-DQ haplotypes were treated as single units for association and clustering because of strong linkage in the cohort. Among about 370 genotyped donors of the cohort, an average of around 250,000 unique TCR beta nucleotide sequences was sequenced per donor, of which about 18% were non-productive.

Library creation used the immunoSEQ multiplex PCR assay. A mixture of 60 forward primers for TCR Vbeta segments and 13 reverse primers for TCR Jbeta segments was used in the multiplex PCR. A multiplex PCR assay on genomic DNA amplified the CDR3 region of rearranged TCR beta genes. The amplified TCR beta libraries were sequenced on the Illumina HiSeq System as 87-base-pair reads. Turning to the authors' computational methods: A later analysis counted about 80 million unique TCR beta chains across the 550 to 750 repertoires, and 10 million to 12 million of these chains were shared by at least two donors. Raw reads were error-corrected and collapsed into unique sequences with a nearest-neighbor algorithm that merged closely related sequences to remove PCR and sequencing errors. V, D and J gene segments were assigned by aligning CDR3 sequences to IMGT reference sequences. Each retained sequence needed at least a six-nucleotide match to both a V gene segment and a J gene segment. A rearrangement counted as productive if the CDR3 had no stop codons and remained in frame with V and J, and every other rearrangement counted as non-productive. Following IMGT convention, CDR3 was defined as the stretch from the second conserved V-encoded cysteine to the conserved J-encoded phenylalanine. The earlier analysis of 500 to 600 of the donors excluded sequences that lacked an unambiguous match to a single V gene segment. In an earlier analysis of 500 to 750 of the donors, V segments were called functional above 56.7% productive rearrangements and were called segregating when the between-donor standard deviation exceeded 5%. A statistical classification framework was developed to diagnose cytomegalovirus status using the catalog of TCR beta chain sequences. A later analysis assigned V and J genes by comparing TCR nucleotide sequences with IMGT/GENE-DB human TR gene sequences. In a later analysis, CDR3 sequences and most-parsimonious VDJ recombination scenarios were assigned using the TCRdist pipeline. In a later analysis, each TCR beta chain was defined by its CDR3 amino acid sequence together with its V-gene family, and reads lacking a unique V-gene family were excluded. A later analysis removed over 500 highly shared, low-generation-probability nucleotide sequences to deal with suspected cross-contamination and a sequencing artifact. For each public chain, a later analysis derived a clonal expansion index from normalized ranks of inferred template counts within each repertoire. A later analysis computed generation probabilities with a VDJ recombination model fitted to out-of-frame rearrangements, and checked the results against IGoR. In a later analysis, hypergeometric tests were used to score TCR-TCR, TCR-HLA and TCR-CMV co-occurrence, with a repertoire-size bias correction applied to TCR pairs. To estimate false discovery rates, a later analysis permuted the HLA or CMV assignments 20 times. In a later analysis, co-occurring TCRs were grouped using DBSCAN, with TCRdist sequence similarity added in when clustering inside HLA-allele-positive subsets. Co-occurrence clustering excluded repertoires with fewer than 30,000 or more than 120,000 public chains, plus five with anomalous nucleotide sharing. Held by TCRdb, this immuneACCESS table contains in-frame sequences only and omits some clones. Under half of the omission traces to an unresolved V gene where checked; the cause of the rest is unknown. That table supplies the V and J calls and clone size; D and trimming were determined from the DNA. This sample holds approximately 180,000 clones; over 9.5% were observed only once. The ten top clones hold less than 8.5% of the sample.

For this clone: It has no known antigen specificity. No per-base quality is available; no much larger clone lies one base away.

Sequences SGHDN (CDR1) and FVKESK (CDR2) are obtained from the germline V gene. The CDR3 measures 16 amino acids from cysteine to phenylalanine. The kept DNA is CDR3 alone, 48 bases in frame from the first base. The V end loses 4 bases and the J end loses 9 bases, and a stretch of 19 bases separates them. The paper as a whole reports these results and caveats: In an earlier analysis of roughly 560 of the donors, most TCR beta V segments were observed in productive rearrangements about 90% or about 30% of the time, broadly matching IMGT annotations. A later analysis found that most CMV-associated TCR beta chains appeared HLA-restricted, with HLA associations seemingly driven largely by CMV exposure. Several of the top co-occurrence clusters appeared to be linked to parvovirus B19, influenza, CMV and Epstein-Barr virus, according to a later analysis. Sequencing depth was assumed to be roughly uniform across donors in the presence/absence analyses, though that assumption may not hold. A further reported finding was that TCR beta sequences accurately predicted the HLA-A and HLA-B alleles for most subjects in the first cohort. It was suggested by the authors that the approach could potentially be generalized to other disease states and immunological phenotypes. Linkage disequilibrium might explain the correlated functional status among segregating V segments, but an unknown experimental factor could not be ruled out. Because the 87-base-pair reads could not distinguish some IMGT-functional V segments, including TRBV6-2 and TRBV6-3, those segments were excluded. In both the original and validation cohorts, the classifier was reported to diagnose cytomegalovirus status with high specificity and sensitivity. In a later analysis, HLA-associated TCR beta chains showed more clonal expansion and lower generation probabilities than non-associated chains that were equally common. Because some donors lacked HLA typing at each locus, the association tests relied only on the typed subset. V-gene and J-gene trimming of TCR beta chains was associated with a missense DCLRE1C variant in a later genetic analysis, and the association was replicated in an independent cohort. The sequencing pipeline was judged likely to have produced a cluster of highly shared sequence variants as a technical artifact. In a later analysis, TCR association rates were found to vary across HLA loci, with the most associated TCRs seen for DRB1 alleles and the fewest for HLA-C alleles. Only TCR beta chains were sequenced in this cohort, and the absence of alpha or paired-chain data limited detectable features. Because counts were too low, roughly 18 rarely observed V segments, including chromosome 9 orphons, were left out of the earlier analysis of 587 of the donors. Compared with the roughly 700-donor mean, donors in an Asian-associated ancestry cluster had fewer N-insertions in productive TCRs, according to a later genetic analysis. A few of the identified cytomegalovirus-associated TCR beta chains were confirmed in vitro to be specific for cytomegalovirus antigens. A total of about 150 TCR beta chains were listed by the study as associated with cytomegalovirus. Strong co-occurrence of HLA alleles, especially DR and DQ, made assigning TCR associations to individual alleles difficult. CMV serostatus was the only immune exposure information available for the cohort. Specific HLA alleles were associated with 15,000 to 20,000 TCR beta sequences at a false discovery rate of 0.05 in a later analysis. While some public TCRs were present in many individuals, most TCR sequences turned up only very rarely across donors.

The cohort was made up of under 800 healthy bone marrow donors. Cohort members were all nominally healthy when sampled, although unrecorded immune exposures were likely present. The donor tested CMV seropositive, placing the donor among the 250 to 350 seropositive members of the cohort. Each donor provided a peripheral blood sample, and peripheral blood mononuclear cells were used for TCR beta sequencing. The Qiagen DNeasy Blood Extraction Kit was used to extract genomic DNA from the blood cell samples. This chain is built from TRBV14 and TRBJ1-6; TRBD1 is a possible D gene, resting on 5 matching bases. Sample: PBMCs. This clonotype originated in a middle-aged man in good health and CMV-seropositive. In nucleotides, the sequence is TGTGCCAGCAGCCTCGTCGGGGGTTCAGGAGGTTCACCCCTCCACTTT. Its translation is CASSLVGGSGGSPLHF.